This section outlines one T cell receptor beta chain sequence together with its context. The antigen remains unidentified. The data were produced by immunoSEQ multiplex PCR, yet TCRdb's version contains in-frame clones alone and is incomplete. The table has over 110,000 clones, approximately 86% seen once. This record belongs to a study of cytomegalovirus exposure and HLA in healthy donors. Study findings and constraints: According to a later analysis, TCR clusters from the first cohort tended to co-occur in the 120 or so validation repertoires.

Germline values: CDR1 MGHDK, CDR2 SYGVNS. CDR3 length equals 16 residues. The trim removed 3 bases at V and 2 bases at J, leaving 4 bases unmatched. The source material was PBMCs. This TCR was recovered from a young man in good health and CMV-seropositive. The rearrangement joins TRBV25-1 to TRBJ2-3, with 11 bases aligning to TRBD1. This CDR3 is CASSEPDRGPTDTQYF. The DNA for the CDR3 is TGTGCCAGCAGTGAGCCGGACAGGGGGCCCACAGATACGCAGTATTTT. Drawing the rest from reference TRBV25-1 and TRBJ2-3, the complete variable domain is EADIYQTPRYLVIGTGKKITLECSQTMGHDKMYWYQQDPGMELHLIHYSYGVNSTEKGDLSSESTVSRIRTEHFPLTLESARPSHTSQYLCASSEPDRGPTDTQYFGPGTRLTVL.